This T cell receptor beta chain was sequenced in a study of read filtering for tumor transcriptome and immune sequencing. From roughly 0.4 ug of RNA, a library with molecular barcoded alpha/delta and beta/gamma adaptors was made. TCRdb passed the reads through MiXCR, listing each CDR3 protein once. This sample has over 50,000 distinct CDR3 sequences; around a fifth occur once, and the top ten carry roughly a tenth. The CDR3 is 11 amino acids. Germline lookup yields CDR1 SQVTM and CDR2 ANQGSEA. V shed 8 bases and J shed 4 bases, with 12 bases lying between them. This clonotype was recorded many times. The TCR originated in a donor aged 40 or over with multiple myeloma. Sequencing was performed on a population of CD138-negative cells sorted from bone marrow. V usage is TRBV29-1 and J usage is TRBJ2-7; tentatively, D is TRBD1 (6 bases). CDR3 region: CSLLQGYEQYF. DNA of the CDR3: TGCAGCCTACTCCAGGGGTACGAGCAGTACTTC.